Below are 31 T cell receptor beta chains sequenced from a single sample in a study of cytomegalovirus exposure and HLA in healthy donors (TCRdb year 2017). Libraries were built with the immunoSEQ multiplex PCR assay. For the multiplex PCR, a mixture combining 60 forward primers for TCR Vbeta segments and 13 reverse primers for TCR Jbeta segments was used. TCRdb took this table from immuneACCESS and kept in-frame rearrangements with V and J called. Such tables lack part of the clones; where checked against another copy, unresolved V genes explain under half of the gap, and the rest is unexplained. The sample table contains 200,000 or so clones; only one count was recorded for roughly 80% of them. The top ten clones comprise 0.2% to 0.25% of the sample. The sample consisted of PBMCs. The receptors shown here come from a girl aged 2-15 years in good health and CMV-seronegative.

This rearrangement joins TRBV7-6 to TRBJ2-1; 7 bases match TRBD2. The V and J ends lost 5 bases and 8 bases, in that order; junction bases with no gene match: 9. The CDR3 is made up of 14 amino acids. The germline gives CDR1 SGHVS, CDR2 FNYEAQ. CDR3 loop: CASSRSGTPDEQFF. The CDR3 nucleotides read TGTGCCAGCAGCCGGAGCGGGACCCCCGATGAGCAGTTCTTC.

The chain recombines TRBV6-5 with TRBJ1-4; no firm D call. The CDR3 is made up of 15 amino acids. Germline CDR1 is MNHEY and CDR2 is SVGAGI. Trimming pared 0 bases from V and 3 bases from J, leaving 8 bases between. In nucleotides, the CDR3 is TGTGCCAGCAGTTACTCCCCAGGCCCTAATGAAAAACTGTTTTTT. It yields the protein CASSYSPGPNEKLFF.

The genes are TRBV4-1 and TRBJ1-1; possible D gene TRBD1, 6 bases. The germline gives CDR1 MGHRA, CDR2 YSYEKL. The CDR3 extends over 15 amino acids. Trimming pared 2 bases from V and 2 bases from J, leaving 12 bases between. CDR3: CASSQQGWGNTEAFF. The CDR3 DNA sequence: TGCGCCAGCAGCCAACAGGGGTGGGGAAACACTGAAGCTTTCTTT.

The chain employs TRBV6-5 and TRBJ1-1; 9 bases are shared with TRBD1. Trimming cost V 5 bases and J 0 bases; bases outside gene matches: 4. This CDR3 has 15 residues. The germline V gene encodes CDR1 MNHEY and CDR2 SVGAGI. In nucleotides, the CDR3 is TGTGCCAGCAGTGACTGGGACAGGGTGAACACTGAAGCTTTCTTT. Residues: CASSDWDRVNTEAFF.

V gene TRBV25-1 combines with J gene TRBJ2-5, with 13 bases fitting TRBD2. V trimming: 5 bases; J trimming: 2 bases; junction bases outside the gene matches: 8. The CDR3 is 17 residues long. Looked up from germline, CDR1 is MGHDK and CDR2 is SYGVNS. The CDR3 nucleotides are TGTGCCAGCAGTTCTCAATGGGGACTAGCGGGACAAGAGACCCAGTACTTC. It is translated as CASSSQWGLAGQETQYF.

The chain recombines TRBV11-2 with TRBJ1-2, with 9 positions matching TRBD1. Germline trimming cut 0 bases from V and 4 bases from J; bases unmatched to any gene: 9. Per germline, CDR1 SGHAT and CDR2 FQNNGV. CDR3 length equals 17 residues. Written as DNA, the CDR3 is TGTGCCAGCAGCTTAGAGCGACACAGGGGGCTGCTCTATGGCTACACCTTC. This codes for CASSLERHRGLLYGYTF.

This clone was seen only a few times. This chain connects TRBV6-1 to TRBJ1-1; 9 bases match TRBD1. Germline CDR1 and CDR2: MNHNS and SASEGT. V was clipped by 5 bases and J by 7 bases; unmatched bases: 11. CDR3 length: 15 residues. The CDR3 DNA is TGTGCCAGCAGTAGACAGGGGGGCTTACAGAATGAAGCTTTCTTT. This codes for CASSRQGGLQNEAFF.

As for this clone: One junction end does not reproduce the germline sequence, and a read error may be involved. This chain links TRBV10-1 with TRBJ2-4; 10 positions agree with TRBD2. The CDR3 runs 12 residues. Germline V gives CDR1 WNHNN, CDR2 SYGVQD (reference sequence). The CDR3 DNA follows: TGCGCCAGCAGCTCCGGACTAGCGGTCTTCTTCTTC. Encoded protein: CASSSGLAVFFF.

The V call is TRBV18, the J call TRBJ1-2, with 10 bases that match TRBD1. The V gene end was trimmed by 6 bases and the J gene end by 5 bases; junction bases not matched to a gene: 3. Germline V gene lookup returns CDR1 KGHSH and CDR2 LQKENI. This CDR3 region has 13 residues. The CDR3 bases are TGTGCCAGCTCGTCGGACAGGGGGTATGGCTACACCTTC. Translating it yields CASSSDRGYGYTF.

The rearrangement joins TRBV6-5 to TRBJ2-7; 12 nucleotides align to TRBD2. The CDR3 totals 16 residues. The V and J ends lost 0 bases and 4 bases, in that order; junction bases with no gene match: 4. Germline values: CDR1 MNHEY, CDR2 SVGAGI. The CDR3 here is CASSYSQGLAGYEQYF. CDR3 coding DNA: TGTGCCAGCAGTTACTCTCAGGGACTAGCGGGTTACGAGCAGTACTTC.

This clone was observed a handful of times. This chain links TRBV6-1 with TRBJ1-2; 7 nucleotides align to TRBD1. CDR3 length: 15 amino acids. The V segment lost 5 bases and the J segment 0 bases; nucleotides outside the gene matches: 6. Looked up from germline, CDR1 is MNHNS and CDR2 is SASEGT. The chain's CDR3 is CASSTGTASNYGYTF. The CDR3 coding sequence is TGTGCCAGCAGTACCGGGACAGCTTCTAACTATGGCTACACCTTC.

This chain connects TRBV10-2 to TRBJ1-4; TRBD1 might be the D (6 bases). V gave up 9 bases and J gave up 5 bases, with 13 bases separating them. Germline CDR1 and CDR2: WSHSY and SAAADI. This CDR3 is 13 amino acids long. The CDR3 reads CASRRDINEKLFF. DNA for the CDR3: TGCGCCAGTCGTAGGGACATCAATGAAAAACTGTTTTTT.

This clone appeared a few times. The chain links TRBV5-8 to TRBJ2-1, with 8 nucleotides matching TRBD2. This CDR3 has 17 residues. Trimming at V came to 3 bases and at J to 5 bases, leaving 13 bases not matched to a gene. Germline V gives CDR1 SGHTS, CDR2 YDEGEE. Here the CDR3 reads CASSSDFLSGTNNEQFF. Written as DNA, the CDR3 is TGTGCCAGCAGCTCCGACTTCCTTAGCGGGACCAACAATGAGCAGTTCTTC.

This chain joins TRBV18 and TRBJ2-5; 13 bases match TRBD2. With 1 base clipped from V and 1 base from J, the junction kept 12 bases outside the gene matches. This CDR3 spans 20 amino acids. Germline values: CDR1 KGHSH, CDR2 LQKENI. CDR3 amino acids: CASSPLRTSGRAHFQETQYF. CDR3 nucleotide sequence: TGTGCCAGCTCACCACTTCGGACTAGCGGGAGAGCCCACTTCCAAGAGACCCAGTACTTC.

The gene calls are TRBV15 and TRBJ1-2; 10 bases align to TRBD1. The CDR3 runs to 15 residues. Trimming removed 0 bases from V and 8 bases from J; junction bases left unmatched: 6. The V gene's germline CDR1 is LNHNV and CDR2 YYDKDF (reference sequence). CDR3 sequence reads: CATSRDQTGGDGYTF. Written as DNA, the CDR3 is TGTGCCACCAGCAGAGATCAGACAGGGGGCGACGGCTACACCTTC.

This sequence joins TRBV9 and TRBJ2-3; 10 nucleotides line up with TRBD2. This CDR3 has 17 residues. From germline, CDR1 is SGDLS and CDR2 YYNGEE. J was trimmed by 3 bases and V by 0 bases; bases with no gene match: 7. In DNA, the CDR3 is TGTGCCAGCAGCGTAGGGTCCCAGACTAGCGGGACAGATACGCAGTATTTT. It yields the protein CASSVGSQTSGTDTQYF.

This clone was counted only a few times. The genes are TRBV6-5 and TRBJ1-3; D uncertain. CDR1 is MNHEY, CDR2 SVGAGI, per germline. The CDR3 sequence is 15 residues long. V lost 8 bases, J lost 4 bases, and 18 bases lay in between. The DNA for the CDR3 is TGTGCCAGCGGATTGGGCAGCCCTGTCGGAAACACCATATATTTT. Its protein product is CASGLGSPVGNTIYF.

CDR3 loop: CASSPRGTSGGNIQYF. CDR3 sequence (DNA): TGCGCCAGCAGCCCCCGAGGGACTAGCGGGGGAAACATTCAGTACTTC. The V gene is TRBV4-1, the J gene TRBJ2-4; 14 bases agree with TRBD2. The CDR3 length is 16 residues. Germline trimming cut 4 bases from V and 6 bases from J; bases unmatched to any gene: 5. Germline V gives CDR1 MGHRA, CDR2 YSYEKL.

The chain carries TRBV5-1 and TRBJ1-2; 8 bases map to TRBD1. The V gene end was trimmed by 0 bases and the J gene end by 8 bases; junction bases not matched to a gene: 3. The CDR3 spans 13 residues. From germline, CDR1 is SGHRS and CDR2 YFSETQ. CDR3 loop: CASSLDRGVGYTF. The CDR3, as DNA: TGCGCCAGCAGCTTGGACAGGGGGGTCGGCTACACCTTC.

This rearrangement joins TRBV4-2 to TRBJ2-1; the match to TRBD1 covers 7 bases. The CDR3 length is 15 residues. J lost 5 bases, V lost 0 bases, and 4 bases had no gene match. Per germline, CDR1 LGHNA and CDR2 YNFKEQ. CDR3 nucleotides: TGTGCCAGCAGCCAAGATGGACAGGTCCACAATGAGCAGTTCTTC. Residues: CASSQDGQVHNEQFF.

J is TRBJ2-7 and V is TRBV6-5; D gene ambiguous. Germline V CDR1 and CDR2: MNHEY, SVGAGI. The CDR3 has 13 amino acids. Trimming left V 0 bases short and J 3 bases short, with 6 bases between. In DNA form, the CDR3 reads TGTGCCAGCAGTTACTCGCAGCGCTACGAGCAGTACTTC. Translating it yields CASSYSQRYEQYF.

This rearrangement joins TRBV6-1 to TRBJ2-7, with TRBD1 as a possible D gene (6 bases). Germline V lookup: CDR1 MNHNS, CDR2 SASEGT. The CDR3 covers 13 residues. V gave up 6 bases and J gave up 3 bases, with 12 bases separating them. CDR3: CASRVRTVYEQYF. CDR3 DNA: TGTGCCAGCAGGGTCCGGACAGTCTACGAGCAGTACTTC.

This chain joins TRBV18 and TRBJ2-7; TRBD2 matches at 14 bases. Germline V CDR1 and CDR2: KGHSH, LQKENI. The CDR3 spans 16 residues. The V segment lost 0 bases and the J segment 2 bases; nucleotides outside the gene matches: 0. The CDR3: CASSPPGLAGAYEQYF. The DNA of the CDR3 is TGTGCCAGCTCACCACCGGGACTAGCGGGGGCCTACGAGCAGTACTTC.

The chain carries TRBV25-1 and TRBJ2-3, with D possibly TRBD1 on 6 matching bases. Trimming took 3 bases from V and 6 from J, leaving 16 bases between them. The CDR3 loop spans 15 amino acids. Germline V lookup: CDR1 MGHDK, CDR2 SYGVNS. The CDR3 sequence is CASSDSSGAQDTQYF. The DNA for the CDR3 is TGTGCCAGCAGTGATTCGTCAGGGGCGCAGGATACGCAGTATTTT.

J is TRBJ1-1 and V is TRBV19; 8 bases are a match to TRBD1. The CDR3 has 14 amino acids. Trimming at V came to 2 bases and at J to 4 bases, leaving 3 bases not matched to a gene. Germline V lookup: CDR1 LNHDA, CDR2 SQIVND (reference sequence). The CDR3 DNA is TGTGCCAGTAGTATAAATACAGGGGGCACTGAAGCTTTCTTT. This encodes CASSINTGGTEAFF.

DNA of the CDR3: TGTGCCAGTAGTGAAGTCTTGCGCTATGGCTACACCTTC. Protein sequence: CASSEVLRYGYTF. The chain joins TRBV19 to TRBJ1-2; no clear D gene. The CDR3 loop spans 13 amino acids. V was trimmed by 5 bases and J by 4 bases, leaving 11 bases between them. Germline V CDR1 and CDR2: LNHDA, SQIVND (reference sequence). The complete variable domain, with remaining parts taken from reference TRBV19 and TRBJ1-2, reads DGGITQSPKYLFRKEGQNVTLSCEQNLNHDAMYWYRQDPGQGLRLIYYSQIVNDFQKGDIAEGYSVSREKKESFPLTVTSAQKNPTAFYLCASSEVLRYGYTFGSGTRLTVV.

The chain links TRBV18 to TRBJ1-2, with D hard to call. This CDR3 has 13 amino acids. Germline loops: CDR1 KGHSH, CDR2 LQKENI. V gave up 4 bases and J gave up 2 bases, with 8 bases separating them. The CDR3 protein is CASSHEMNYGYTF. The CDR3 coding sequence is TGTGCCAGCTCACATGAGATGAACTATGGCTACACCTTC.

The V call is TRBV5-6, the J call TRBJ1-4, with TRBD1 identical over 10 bases. The germline CDR1 and CDR2 sequences are SGHDT and YYEEEE. The CDR3 has 15 amino acids. Trimming removed 4 bases from V and 8 bases from J; junction bases left unmatched: 8. The CDR3 bases are TGTGCCAGCAGCCCTAGACAGGGGGCGCGCGAAAAACTGTTTTTT. Translating gives CASSPRQGAREKLFF.

V and J are TRBV29-1 and TRBJ2-2, with unresolved D. This CDR3 spans 14 amino acids. The germline gives CDR1 SQVTM, CDR2 ANQGSEA. Trimming took off 4 bases at V and 6 bases at J, with 15 bases between the two ends. The CDR3 region is CSVGASWRSGELFF. The DNA of the CDR3 is TGCAGCGTTGGTGCTAGTTGGAGATCCGGGGAGCTGTTTTTT.

This chain links TRBV19 with TRBJ2-7; tentatively, D is TRBD1 (5 bases). The CDR3 has 14 residues. CDR1 and CDR2 from the germline V gene are LNHDA and SQIVND (reference sequence). Trimming took off 5 bases at V and 3 bases at J, with 14 bases between the two ends. The CDR3 nucleotides read TGTGCCAGTAGTGTCAAGGGGCCCGACTACGAGCAGTACTTC. This codes for CASSVKGPDYEQYF.

The CDR3 loop reads CASSVEGRDTGELFF. CDR3 coding DNA: TGTGCCAGCAGCGTGGAGGGGAGGGACACCGGGGAGCTGTTTTTT. The chain carries TRBV9 and TRBJ2-2, with 7 bases fitting TRBD2. This CDR3 is built from 15 residues. Germline V gene sequence: CDR1 SGDLS, CDR2 YYNGEE. Germline trimming cut 2 bases from V and 3 bases from J; bases unmatched to any gene: 4.